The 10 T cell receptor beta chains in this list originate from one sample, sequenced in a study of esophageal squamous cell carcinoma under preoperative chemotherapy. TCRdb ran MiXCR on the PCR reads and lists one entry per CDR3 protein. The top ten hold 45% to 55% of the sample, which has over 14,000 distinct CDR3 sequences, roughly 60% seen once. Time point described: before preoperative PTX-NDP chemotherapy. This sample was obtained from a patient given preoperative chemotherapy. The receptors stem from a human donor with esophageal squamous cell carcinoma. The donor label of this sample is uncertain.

The CDR3 loop reads CAGSGGLAHETQYF. The CDR3 DNA sequence: TGTGCGGGGAGCGGGGGACTAGCCCACGAGACGCAGTACTTC. The J gene is TRBJ2-1, the V gene TRBV10-3; 9 bases fit TRBD2. TRBJ2-7 matches the DNA end more closely, so the J call is doubtful. Germline V lookup: CDR1 ENHRY, CDR2 SYGVKD. CDR3 length: 14 amino acids.

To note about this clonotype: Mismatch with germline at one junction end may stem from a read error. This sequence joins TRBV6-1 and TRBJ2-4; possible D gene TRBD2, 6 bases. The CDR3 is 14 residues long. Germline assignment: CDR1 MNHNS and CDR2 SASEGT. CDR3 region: CGVAGLGDKDIQYF. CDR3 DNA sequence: TGTGGCGTCGCGGGGCTGGGAGACAAAGATATTCAGTATTTC.

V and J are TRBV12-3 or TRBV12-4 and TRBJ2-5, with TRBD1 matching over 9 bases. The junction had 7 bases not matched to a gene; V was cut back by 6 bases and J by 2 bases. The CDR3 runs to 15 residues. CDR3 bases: TGTGCCAGCAGCCCGGGACAGGGAGGTCAAGAGACCCAGTACTTC. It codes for CASSPGQGGQETQYF.

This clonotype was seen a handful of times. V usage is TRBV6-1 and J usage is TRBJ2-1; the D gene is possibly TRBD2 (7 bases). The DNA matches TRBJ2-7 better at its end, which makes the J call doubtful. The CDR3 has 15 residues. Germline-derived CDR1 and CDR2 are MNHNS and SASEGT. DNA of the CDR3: TGTGCCAGCAGTGAAGCGGGGGGGGCCTACAATGAGCAGTACTTC. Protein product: CASSEAGGAYNEQYF.

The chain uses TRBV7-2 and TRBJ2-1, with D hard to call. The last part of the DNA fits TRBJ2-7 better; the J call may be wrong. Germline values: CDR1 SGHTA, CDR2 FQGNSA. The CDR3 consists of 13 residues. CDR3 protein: CASSLPSLNEQYF. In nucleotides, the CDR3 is TGTGCCAGCAGCTTACCATCCCTCAATGAGCAGTACTTC.

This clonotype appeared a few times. CDR3 nucleotide sequence: TGTGCCAGCAGTGGTCGGGACAGGGTGGAGTACGAGCAGTACTTC. It is translated as CASSGRDRVEYEQYF. The V call is TRBV6-1, the J call TRBJ2-1, with TRBD1 matching over 9 bases. The DNA end favors TRBJ2-7, so the J call may be wrong. The germline V gene has CDR1 MNHNS and CDR2 SASEGT. This CDR3 comprises 15 residues.

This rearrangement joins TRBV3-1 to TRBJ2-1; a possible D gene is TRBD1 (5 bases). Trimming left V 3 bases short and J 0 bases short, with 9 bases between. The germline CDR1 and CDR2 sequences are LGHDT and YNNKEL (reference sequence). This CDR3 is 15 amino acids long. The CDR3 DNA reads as TGTGCCAGCAGCCAGGATAGGGGCTCCTACAATGAGCAGTTCTTC. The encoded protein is CASSQDRGSYNEQFF.

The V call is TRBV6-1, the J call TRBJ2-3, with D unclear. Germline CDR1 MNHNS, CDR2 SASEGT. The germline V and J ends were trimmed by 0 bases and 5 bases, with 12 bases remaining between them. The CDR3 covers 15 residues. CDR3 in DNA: TGTGCCAGCAGTGAAGCTTCGGCGGAACAAGATACGCAGTATTTT. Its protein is CASSEASAEQDTQYF.

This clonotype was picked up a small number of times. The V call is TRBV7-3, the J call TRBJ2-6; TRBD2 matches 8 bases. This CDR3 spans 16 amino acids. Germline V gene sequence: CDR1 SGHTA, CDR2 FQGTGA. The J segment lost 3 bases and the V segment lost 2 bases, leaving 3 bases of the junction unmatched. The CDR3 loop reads CASSLAGGSGANVLTF. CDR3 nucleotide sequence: TGTGCCAGCAGCTTAGCGGGAGGAAGTGGGGCCAACGTCCTGACTTTC.

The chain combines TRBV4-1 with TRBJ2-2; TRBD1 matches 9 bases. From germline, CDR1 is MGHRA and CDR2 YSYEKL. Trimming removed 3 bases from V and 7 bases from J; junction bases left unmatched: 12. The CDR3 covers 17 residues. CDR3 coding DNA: TGCGCCAGCAGCCAGAGTTCGACAGGGGGTCCGGTCGGGGAGCTGTTTTTT. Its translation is CASSQSSTGGPVGELFF.